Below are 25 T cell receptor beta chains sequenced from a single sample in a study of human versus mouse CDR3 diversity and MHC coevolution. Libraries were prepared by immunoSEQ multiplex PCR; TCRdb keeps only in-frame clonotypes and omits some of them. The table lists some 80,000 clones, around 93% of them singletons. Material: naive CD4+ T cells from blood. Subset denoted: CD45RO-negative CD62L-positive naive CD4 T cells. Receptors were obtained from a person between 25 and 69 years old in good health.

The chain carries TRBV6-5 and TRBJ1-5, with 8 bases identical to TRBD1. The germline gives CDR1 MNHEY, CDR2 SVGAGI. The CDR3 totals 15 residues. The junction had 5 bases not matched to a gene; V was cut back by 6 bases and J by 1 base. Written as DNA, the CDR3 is TGTGCCAGCAGCGTCACAGGGGGAAGCAATCAGCCCCAGCATTTT. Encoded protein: CASSVTGGSNQPQHF.

The CDR3 DNA is TGCGCCAGCAGCGGCGGACTTGGCACAGATACGCAGTATTTT. Translated, it gives CASSGGLGTDTQYF. This chain uses TRBV5-1 with TRBJ2-3; weak D call: TRBD2 (5 bases). Germline V CDR1 and CDR2: SGHRS, YFSETQ. Trimming shortened V by 4 bases and J by 1 base, and 10 bases separated the two germline ends. The CDR3 is 14 amino acids.

The CDR3 DNA reads as TGTGCCAGCAGCTTAACTAGCGGGAGGCCCTTTATCTACGAGCAGTACTTC. Amino acids: CASSLTSGRPFIYEQYF. The chain carries TRBV7-9 and TRBJ2-7; 12 nucleotides line up with TRBD2. This CDR3 region has 17 residues. CDR1 SEHNR and CDR2 FQNEAQ come from the germline V gene (reference sequence). Unmatched junction bases numbered 8, after V lost 2 bases and J lost 3 bases. Supplemented by reference TRBV7-9 and TRBJ2-7, the full variable domain reads DTGVSQNPRHKITKRGQNVTFRCDPISEHNRLYWYRQTLGQGPEFLTYFQNEAQLEKSRLLSDRFSAERPKGSFSTLEIQRTEQGDSAMYLCASSLTSGRPFIYEQYFGPGTRLTVT.

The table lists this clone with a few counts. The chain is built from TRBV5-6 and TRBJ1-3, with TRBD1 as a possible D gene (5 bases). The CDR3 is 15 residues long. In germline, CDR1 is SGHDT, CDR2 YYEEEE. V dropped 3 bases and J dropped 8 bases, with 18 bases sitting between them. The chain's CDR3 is CASSSLVWGGDTIYF. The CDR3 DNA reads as TGTGCCAGCAGCTCCCTAGTTTGGGGAGGGGACACCATATATTTT.

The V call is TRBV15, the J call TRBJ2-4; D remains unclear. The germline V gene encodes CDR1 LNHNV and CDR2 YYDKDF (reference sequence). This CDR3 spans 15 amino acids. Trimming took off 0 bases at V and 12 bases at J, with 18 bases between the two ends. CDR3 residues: CATSRDSETKKAQYF. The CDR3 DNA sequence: TGTGCCACCAGCAGAGATTCCGAGACAAAGAAGGCTCAGTACTTC.

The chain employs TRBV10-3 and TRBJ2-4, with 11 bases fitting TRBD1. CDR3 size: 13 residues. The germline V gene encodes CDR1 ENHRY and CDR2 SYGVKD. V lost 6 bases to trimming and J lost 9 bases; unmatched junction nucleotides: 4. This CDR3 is CAISPGQGGIQYF. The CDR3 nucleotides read TGTGCCATCAGCCCGGGACAGGGGGGCATTCAGTACTTC.

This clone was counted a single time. The CDR3 here is CASRASTGELFF. CDR3 DNA sequence: TGTGCCAGTAGAGCGTCCACCGGGGAGCTGTTTTTT. This rearrangement joins TRBV19 to TRBJ2-2; D uncertain. CDR1 is LNHDA and CDR2 is SQIVND in the germline V gene (reference sequence). Trimming pared 6 bases from V and 4 bases from J, leaving 6 bases between. The CDR3 is 12 residues long.

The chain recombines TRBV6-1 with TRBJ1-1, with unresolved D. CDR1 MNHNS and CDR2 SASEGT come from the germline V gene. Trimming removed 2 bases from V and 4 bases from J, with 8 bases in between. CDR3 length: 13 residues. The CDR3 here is CASSESRSTEAFF. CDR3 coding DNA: TGTGCCAGCAGTGAAAGTCGGAGCACTGAAGCTTTCTTT.

The CDR3: CASSPPQGVADTQYF. Here the CDR3 DNA reads TGTGCCAGCTCACCACCCCAGGGCGTAGCAGATACGCAGTATTTT. The chain is built from TRBV18 and TRBJ2-3, with a weak D call TRBD1 (5 bases). CDR3 length equals 15 residues. The V end was cut by 0 bases, the J end by 4 bases, with 11 bases between. Germline V gene sequence: CDR1 KGHSH, CDR2 LQKENI.

The CDR3 DNA reads as TGCAGCGTGGCGGACAGTGCGAACACTGAAGCTTTCTTT. This sequence encodes CSVADSANTEAFF. This chain links TRBV29-1 with TRBJ1-1; tentatively, D is TRBD1 (6 bases). This CDR3 is built from 13 residues. CDR1 and CDR2 (germline): SQVTM, ANQGSEA. Trimming pared 6 bases from V and 1 base from J, leaving 12 bases between.

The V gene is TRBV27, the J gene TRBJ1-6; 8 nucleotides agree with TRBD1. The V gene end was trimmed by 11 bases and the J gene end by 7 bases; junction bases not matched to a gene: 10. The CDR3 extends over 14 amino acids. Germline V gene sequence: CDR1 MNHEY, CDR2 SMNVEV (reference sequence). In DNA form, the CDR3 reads TGTGCCGCACGCCTGGGACAGGACAATTCACCCCTCCACTTT. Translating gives CAARLGQDNSPLHF.

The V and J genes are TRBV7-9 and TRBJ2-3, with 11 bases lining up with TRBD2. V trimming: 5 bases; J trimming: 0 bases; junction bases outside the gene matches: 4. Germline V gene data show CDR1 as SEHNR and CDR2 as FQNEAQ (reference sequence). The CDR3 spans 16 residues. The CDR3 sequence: CASSPRLAGSTDTQYF. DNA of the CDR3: TGTGCCAGCAGCCCTAGACTAGCGGGGAGCACAGATACGCAGTATTTT.

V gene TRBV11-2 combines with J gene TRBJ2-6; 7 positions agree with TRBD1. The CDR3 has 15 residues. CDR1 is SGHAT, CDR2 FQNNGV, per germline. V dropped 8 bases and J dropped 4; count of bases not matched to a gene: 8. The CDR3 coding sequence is TGTGCCAGCCGGATCACAGGGGCCGGGGCCAACGTCCTGACTTTC. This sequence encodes CASRITGAGANVLTF.

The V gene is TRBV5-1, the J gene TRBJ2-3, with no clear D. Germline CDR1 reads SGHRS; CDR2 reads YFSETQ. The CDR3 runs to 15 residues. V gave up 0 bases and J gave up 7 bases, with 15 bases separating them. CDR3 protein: CASSLALGSPNTQYF. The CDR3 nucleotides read TGCGCCAGCAGCTTGGCGCTAGGTTCCCCAAATACGCAGTATTTT.

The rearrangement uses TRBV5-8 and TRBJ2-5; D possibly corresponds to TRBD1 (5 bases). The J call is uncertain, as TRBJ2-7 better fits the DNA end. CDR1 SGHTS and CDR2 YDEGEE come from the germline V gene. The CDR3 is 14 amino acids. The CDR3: CASSLWKGYYEQYF. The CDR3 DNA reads TGTGCCAGCAGCTTGTGGAAGGGGTACTACGAGCAGTACTTC.

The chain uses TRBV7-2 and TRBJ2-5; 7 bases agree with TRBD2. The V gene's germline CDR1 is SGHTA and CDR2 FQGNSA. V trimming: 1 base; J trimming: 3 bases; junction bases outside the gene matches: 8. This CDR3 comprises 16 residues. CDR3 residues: CASSLVAGAGKETQYF. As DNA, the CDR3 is TGTGCCAGCAGCTTAGTCGCAGGAGCGGGGAAAGAGACCCAGTACTTC. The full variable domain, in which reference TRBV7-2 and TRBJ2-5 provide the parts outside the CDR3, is GAGVSQSPSNKVTEKGKDVELRCDPISGHTALYWYRQSLGQGLEFLIYFQGNSAPDKSGLPSDRFSAERTGGSVSTLTIQRTQQEDSAVYLCASSLVAGAGKETQYFGPGTRLLVL.

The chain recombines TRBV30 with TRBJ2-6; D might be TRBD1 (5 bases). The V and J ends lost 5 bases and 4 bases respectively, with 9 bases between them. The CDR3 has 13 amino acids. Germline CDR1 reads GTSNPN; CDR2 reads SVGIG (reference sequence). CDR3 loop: CAWLGAGANVLTF. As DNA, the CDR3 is TGTGCCTGGTTAGGGGCAGGGGCCAACGTCCTGACTTTC.

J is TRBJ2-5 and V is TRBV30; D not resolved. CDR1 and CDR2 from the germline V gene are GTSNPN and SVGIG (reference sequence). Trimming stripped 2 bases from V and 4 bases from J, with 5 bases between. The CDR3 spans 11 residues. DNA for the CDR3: TGTGCCTGGAGTTTAGTAGAGACCCAGTACTTC. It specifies CAWSLVETQYF.

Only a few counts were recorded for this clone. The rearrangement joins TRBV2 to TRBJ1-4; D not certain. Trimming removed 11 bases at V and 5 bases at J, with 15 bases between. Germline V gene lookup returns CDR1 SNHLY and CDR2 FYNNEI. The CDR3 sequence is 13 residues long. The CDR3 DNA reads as TGTGCCGCTGCTGGCAGGCGCAATGAAAAACTGTTTTTT. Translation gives CAAAGRRNEKLFF.

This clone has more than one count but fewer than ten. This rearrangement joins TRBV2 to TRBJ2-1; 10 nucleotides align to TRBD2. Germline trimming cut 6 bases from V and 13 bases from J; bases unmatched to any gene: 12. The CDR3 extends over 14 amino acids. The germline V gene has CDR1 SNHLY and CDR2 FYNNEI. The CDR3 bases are TGTGCCAGCAGCTCTAGGACTAGCGGAGAGGTACAGTTCTTC. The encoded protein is CASSSRTSGEVQFF. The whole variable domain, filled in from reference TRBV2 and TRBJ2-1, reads EPEVTQTPSHQVTQMGQEVILRCVPISNHLYFYWYRQILGQKVEFLVSFYNNEISEKSEIFDDQFSVERPDGSNFTLKIRSTKLEDSAMYFCASSSRTSGEVQFFGPGTRLTVL.

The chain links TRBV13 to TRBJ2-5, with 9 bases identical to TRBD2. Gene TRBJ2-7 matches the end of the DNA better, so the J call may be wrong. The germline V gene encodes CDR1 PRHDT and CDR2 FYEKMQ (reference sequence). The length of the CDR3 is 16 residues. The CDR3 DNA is TGTGCCAGCAGCTTCGGACGACTAGCGGACTCCTACGAGCAGTACTTC. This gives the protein CASSFGRLADSYEQYF.

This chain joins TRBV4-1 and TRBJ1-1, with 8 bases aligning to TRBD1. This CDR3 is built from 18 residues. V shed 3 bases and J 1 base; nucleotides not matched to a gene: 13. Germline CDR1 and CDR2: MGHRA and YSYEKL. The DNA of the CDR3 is TGCGCCAGCAGCCACCGGGCAGGGGGCTCTTTGTGGAACACTGAAGCTTTCTTT. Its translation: CASSHRAGGSLWNTEAFF.

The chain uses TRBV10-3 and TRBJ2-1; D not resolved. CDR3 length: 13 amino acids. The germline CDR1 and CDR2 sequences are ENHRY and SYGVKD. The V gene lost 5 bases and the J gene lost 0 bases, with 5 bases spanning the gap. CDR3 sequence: CAISYSSYNEQFF. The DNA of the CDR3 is TGTGCCATCAGTTACAGCTCCTACAATGAGCAGTTCTTC.

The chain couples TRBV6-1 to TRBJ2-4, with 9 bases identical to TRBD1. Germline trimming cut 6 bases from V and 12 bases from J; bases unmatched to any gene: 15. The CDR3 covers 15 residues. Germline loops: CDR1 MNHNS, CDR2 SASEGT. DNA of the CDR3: TGTGCCAGCAGGGGTAAGACAGGGGGTGTGGACACTCAGTACTTC. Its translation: CASRGKTGGVDTQYF.

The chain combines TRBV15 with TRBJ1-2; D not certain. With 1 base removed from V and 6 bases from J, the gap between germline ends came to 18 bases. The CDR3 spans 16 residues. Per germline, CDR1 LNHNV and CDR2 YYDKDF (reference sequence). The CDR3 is CATSRGLSLGSNGYTF. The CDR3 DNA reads TGTGCCACCAGCAGAGGTTTAAGTTTGGGCTCTAATGGCTACACCTTC.